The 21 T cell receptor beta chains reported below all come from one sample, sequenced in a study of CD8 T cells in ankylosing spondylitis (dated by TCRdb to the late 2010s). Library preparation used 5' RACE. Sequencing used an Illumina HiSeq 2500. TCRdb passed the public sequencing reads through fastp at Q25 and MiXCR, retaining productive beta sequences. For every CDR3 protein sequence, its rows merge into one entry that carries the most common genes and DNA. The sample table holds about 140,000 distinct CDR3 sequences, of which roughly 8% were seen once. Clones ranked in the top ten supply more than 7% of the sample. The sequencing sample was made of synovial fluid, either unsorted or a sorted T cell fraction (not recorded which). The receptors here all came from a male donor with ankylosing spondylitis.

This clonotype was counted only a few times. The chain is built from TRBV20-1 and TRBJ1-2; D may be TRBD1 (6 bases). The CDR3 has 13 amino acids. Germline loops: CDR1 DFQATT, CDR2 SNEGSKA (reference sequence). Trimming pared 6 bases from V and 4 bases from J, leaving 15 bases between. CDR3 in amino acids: CSAHREDSYGYTF. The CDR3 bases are TGCAGTGCCCATAGAGAGGACAGCTATGGCTACACCTTC.

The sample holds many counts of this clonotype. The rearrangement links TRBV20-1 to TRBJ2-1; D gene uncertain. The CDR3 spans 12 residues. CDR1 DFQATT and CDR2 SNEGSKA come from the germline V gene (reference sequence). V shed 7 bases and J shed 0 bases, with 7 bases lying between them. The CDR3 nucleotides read TGCAGTGTACAGTCCTCCTACAATGAGCAGTTCTTC. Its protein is CSVQSSYNEQFF.

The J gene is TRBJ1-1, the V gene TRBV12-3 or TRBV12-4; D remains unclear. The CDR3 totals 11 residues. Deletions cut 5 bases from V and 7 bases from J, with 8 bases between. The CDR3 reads CASSLLVEAFF. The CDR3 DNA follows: TGTGCCAGCAGTCTATTAGTTGAAGCTTTCTTT.

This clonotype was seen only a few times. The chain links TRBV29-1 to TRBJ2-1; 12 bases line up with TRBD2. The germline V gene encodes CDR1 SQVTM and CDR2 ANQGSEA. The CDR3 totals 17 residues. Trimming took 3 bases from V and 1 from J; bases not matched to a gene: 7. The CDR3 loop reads CSVDSLAGGNSYNEQFF. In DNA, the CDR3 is TGCAGCGTTGACAGTCTAGCGGGGGGGAATTCCTACAATGAGCAGTTCTTC.

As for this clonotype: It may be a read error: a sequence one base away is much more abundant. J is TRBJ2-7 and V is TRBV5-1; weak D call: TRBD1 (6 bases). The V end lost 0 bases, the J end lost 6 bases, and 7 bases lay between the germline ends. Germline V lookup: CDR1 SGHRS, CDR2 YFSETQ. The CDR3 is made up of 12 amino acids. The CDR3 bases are TGCGCCAGCAGCTTGGACAGGGTCGAGCAGTACTTC. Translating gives CASSLDRVEQYF.

CDR3 loop: CASSHLTGSGGLDTGELFF. The CDR3 DNA reads as TGTGCCAGCAGCCACCTTACAGGGAGCGGGGGTCTGGACACCGGGGAGCTGTTTTTT. The rearrangement uses TRBV11-1 and TRBJ2-2; 8 bases are shared with TRBD2. CDR3 length: 19 amino acids. Looked up from germline, CDR1 is SGHAT and CDR2 is FQDESV (reference sequence). V was pared by 5 bases and J by 3 bases, with 17 bases of the junction left unmatched.

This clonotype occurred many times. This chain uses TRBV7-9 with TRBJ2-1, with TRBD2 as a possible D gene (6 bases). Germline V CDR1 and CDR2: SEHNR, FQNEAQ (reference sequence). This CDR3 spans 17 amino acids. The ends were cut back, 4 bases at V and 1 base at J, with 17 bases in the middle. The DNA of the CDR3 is TGTGCCAGCAGCTCGACACAGGACTACAGGTCCTACAATGAGCAGTTCTTC. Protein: CASSSTQDYRSYNEQFF.

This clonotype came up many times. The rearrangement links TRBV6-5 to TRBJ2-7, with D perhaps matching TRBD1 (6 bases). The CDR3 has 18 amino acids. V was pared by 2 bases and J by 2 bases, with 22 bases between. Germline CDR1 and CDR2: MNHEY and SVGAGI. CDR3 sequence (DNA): TGTGCCAGCAGTTACCGTAAGAACCTACAGGGAGTCACCTACGAGCAGTACTTC. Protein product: CASSYRKNLQGVTYEQYF.

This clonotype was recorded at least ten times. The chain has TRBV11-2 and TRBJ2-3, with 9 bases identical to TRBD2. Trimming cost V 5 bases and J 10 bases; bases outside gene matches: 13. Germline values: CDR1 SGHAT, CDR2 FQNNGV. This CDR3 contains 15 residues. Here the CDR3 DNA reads TGTGCCAGCAGCGCTAGCGGGGCCTGGCTTGGCGCGCAGTATTTT. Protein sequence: CASSASGAWLGAQYF. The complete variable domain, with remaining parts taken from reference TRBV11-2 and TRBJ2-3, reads EAGVAQSPRYKIIEKRQSVAFWCNPISGHATLYWYQQILGQGPKLLIQFQNNGVVDDSQLPKDRFSAERLKGVDSTLKIQPAKLEDSAVYLCASSASGAWLGAQYFGPGTRLTVL.

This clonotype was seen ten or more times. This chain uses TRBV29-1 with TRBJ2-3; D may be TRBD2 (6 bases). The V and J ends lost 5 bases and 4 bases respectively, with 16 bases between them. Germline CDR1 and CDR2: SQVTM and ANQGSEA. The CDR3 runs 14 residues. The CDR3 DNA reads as TGCAGCGTTAACTTCGGGAGTGGGGCAGATACGCAGTATTTT. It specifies CSVNFGSGADTQYF.

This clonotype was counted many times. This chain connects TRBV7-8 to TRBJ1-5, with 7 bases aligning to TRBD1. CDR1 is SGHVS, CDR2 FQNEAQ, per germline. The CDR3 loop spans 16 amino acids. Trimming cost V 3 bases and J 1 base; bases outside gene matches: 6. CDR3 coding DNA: TGTGCCAGCAGCTTTTGGACAGGAGACAGCAATCAGCCCCAGCATTTT. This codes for CASSFWTGDSNQPQHF.

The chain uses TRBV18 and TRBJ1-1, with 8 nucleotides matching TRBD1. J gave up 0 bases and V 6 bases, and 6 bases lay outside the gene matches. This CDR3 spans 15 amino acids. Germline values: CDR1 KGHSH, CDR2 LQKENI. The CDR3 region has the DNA TGTGCCAGCTCCGCATCCAGGGGGCTGAACACTGAAGCTTTCTTT. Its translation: CASSASRGLNTEAFF.

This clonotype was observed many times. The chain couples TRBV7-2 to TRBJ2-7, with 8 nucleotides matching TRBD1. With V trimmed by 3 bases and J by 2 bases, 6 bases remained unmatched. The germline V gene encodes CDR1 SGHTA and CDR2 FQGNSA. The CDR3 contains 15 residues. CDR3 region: CASSLMDRVTYEQYF. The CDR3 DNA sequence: TGTGCCAGCAGCTTGATGGACAGGGTCACCTACGAGCAGTACTTC.

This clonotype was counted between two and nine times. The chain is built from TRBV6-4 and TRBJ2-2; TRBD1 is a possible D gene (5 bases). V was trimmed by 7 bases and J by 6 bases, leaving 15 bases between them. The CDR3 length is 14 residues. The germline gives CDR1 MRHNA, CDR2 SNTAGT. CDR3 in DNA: TGTGCCAGCAAAGCCAGGGTTAATCCCGGGGAGCTGTTTTTT. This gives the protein CASKARVNPGELFF.

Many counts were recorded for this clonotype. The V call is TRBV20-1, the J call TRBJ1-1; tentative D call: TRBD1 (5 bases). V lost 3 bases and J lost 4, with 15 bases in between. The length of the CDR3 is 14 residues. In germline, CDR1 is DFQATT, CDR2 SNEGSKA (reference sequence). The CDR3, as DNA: TGCAGTGCTAGCCACGGGGGGTCAGTCACTGAAGCTTTCTTT. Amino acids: CSASHGGSVTEAFF.

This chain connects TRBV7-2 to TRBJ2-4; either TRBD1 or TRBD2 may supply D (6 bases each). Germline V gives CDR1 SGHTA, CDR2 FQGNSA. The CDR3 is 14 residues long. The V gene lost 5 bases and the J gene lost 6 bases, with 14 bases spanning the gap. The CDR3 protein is CASSPSGARNIQYF. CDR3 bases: TGTGCCAGCAGCCCGTCGGGGGCCCGAAACATTCAGTACTTC. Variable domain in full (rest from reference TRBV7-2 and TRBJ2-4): GAGVSQSPSNKVTEKGKDVELRCDPISGHTALYWYRQSLGQGLEFLIYFQGNSAPDKSGLPSDRFSAERTGGSVSTLTIQRTQQEDSAVYLCASSPSGARNIQYFGAGTRLSVL.

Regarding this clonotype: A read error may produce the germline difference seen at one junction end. This CDR3 is CASGGGGETQDF. CDR3 sequence (DNA): TGTGCCAGCGGCGGGGGCGGAGAGACCCAGGACTTC. The rearrangement joins TRBV6-5 to TRBJ2-5; weak D call: TRBD2 (7 bases). Germline V gene sequence: CDR1 MNHEY, CDR2 SVGAGI. This CDR3 region has 12 residues.

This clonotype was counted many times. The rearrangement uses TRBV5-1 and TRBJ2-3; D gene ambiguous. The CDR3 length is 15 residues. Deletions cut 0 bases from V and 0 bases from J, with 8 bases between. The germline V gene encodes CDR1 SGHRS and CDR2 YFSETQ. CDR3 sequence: CASSLGRASTDTQYF. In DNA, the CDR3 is TGCGCCAGCAGCTTGGGCCGAGCTAGCACAGATACGCAGTATTTT. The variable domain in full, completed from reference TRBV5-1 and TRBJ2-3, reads KAGVTQTPRYLIKTRGQQVTLSCSPISGHRSVSWYQQTPGQGLQFLFEYFSETQRNKGNFPGRFSGRQFSNSRSEMNVSTLELGDSALYLCASSLGRASTDTQYFGPGTRLTVL.

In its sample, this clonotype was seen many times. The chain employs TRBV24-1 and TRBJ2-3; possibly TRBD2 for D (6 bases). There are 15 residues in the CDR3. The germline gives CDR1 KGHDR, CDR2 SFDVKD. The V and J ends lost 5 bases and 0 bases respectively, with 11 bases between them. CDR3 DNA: TGTGCCACCAGTGGGAGGGACCCTAGCACAGATACGCAGTATTTT. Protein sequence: CATSGRDPSTDTQYF.

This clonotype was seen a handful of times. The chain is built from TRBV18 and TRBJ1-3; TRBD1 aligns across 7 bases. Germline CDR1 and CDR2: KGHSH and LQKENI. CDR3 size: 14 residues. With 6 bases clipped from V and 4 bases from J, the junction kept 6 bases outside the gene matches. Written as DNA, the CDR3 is TGTGCCAGCTCGCTTACAGGGGACGGAAACACCATATATTTT. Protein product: CASSLTGDGNTIYF.

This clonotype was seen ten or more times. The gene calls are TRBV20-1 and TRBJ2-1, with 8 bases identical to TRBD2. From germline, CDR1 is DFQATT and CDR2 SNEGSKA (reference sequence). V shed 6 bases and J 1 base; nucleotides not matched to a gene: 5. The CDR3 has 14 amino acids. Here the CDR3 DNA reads TGCAGTGCAACCGGGACTAGGTCCTACAATGAGCAGTTCTTC. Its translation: CSATGTRSYNEQFF.